This TCR beta chain was observed in a study of blood T cell repertoires in COVID-19. The wider study: The samples span acute and convalescent COVID-19 from the United States, Italy and Spain. Sources were T cells, B-cell-depleted T cells, or PBMCs; the material itself was cDNA or gDNA.

The CDR3 runs 14 residues. With 3 bases removed from V and 3 bases from J, the gap between germline ends came to 12 bases. Germline V gene sequence: CDR1 SNHLY, CDR2 FYNNEI. As processed by the authors: The assay estimated nucleated cells by amplifying reference gene primers. The data were produced by immunoSEQ multiplex PCR, yet TCRdb's version contains in-frame clones alone and is incomplete. V and J calls and clone size are given by that table; D and trimming were obtained from the DNA. Of about 220,000 clones in the sample, roughly 82% were seen once. Sequencing input: peripheral blood. V is TRBV2 and J is TRBJ2-7, with a possible D match to TRBD1 (6 bases). This TCR was sampled from a man aged 50-59 years with active or convalescent COVID-19. CDR3 coding DNA: TGTGCCAGCAGTGACCAGGGGTCGGGCTACGAGCAGTACGTC. It encodes CASSDQGSGYEQYV.